These T cell receptor beta chains were read from a single sample in a study of T cells in Graves' hyperthyroidism and ophthalmopathy. TCRdb independently ran MiXCR on the multiplex PCR reads; one entry per CDR3 protein. The table shows hundreds of thousands of distinct CDR3 sequences, with roughly 14% occurring only once. Sequencing used blood. The receptors shown here come from a young woman with Graves' hyperthyroidism. Both conserved end residues are part of each CDR3. The order of the fields is V gene, J gene, clone size, D gene, CDR3 length, CDR3 protein. D genes are given only for firm matches. Clone sizes are given selectively: once, few, many, or a class where the clone is expanded.

V: TRBV20-1; J: TRBJ2-1; size: many; D: TRBD2; length: 15; CDR3: CSASGTSGESVEQFF
V: TRBV11-2; J: TRBJ1-1; size: many; D: -; length: 14; CDR3: CASSLEHGNTEAFF
V: TRBV29-1; J: TRBJ1-4; size: -; D: -; length: 15; CDR3: CSVAGLSPTNEKLFF
V: TRBV11-2; J: TRBJ2-1; size: many; D: -; length: 16; CDR3: CASSARDSQGLHEQFF
V: TRBV4-3; J: TRBJ1-6; size: few; D: TRBD1; length: 15; CDR3: CASSVGTENNSPLHF
V: TRBV5-6; J: TRBJ1-1; size: few; D: TRBD1; length: 12; CDR3: CASSWGTVGAFF
V: TRBV7-3; J: TRBJ2-3; size: many; D: -; length: 14; CDR3: CASSLLAGSDTQYF
V: TRBV20-1; J: TRBJ2-5; size: few; D: -; length: 16; CDR3: CSARGVSAHPQETQYF
V: TRBV12-5; J: TRBJ2-7; size: -; D: TRBD1; length: 13; CDR3: CASGLGQGYEQYF
V: TRBV19; J: TRBJ1-2; size: -; D: TRBD1; length: 13; CDR3: CASRTGERFGYTF
V: TRBV19; J: TRBJ1-1; size: many; D: TRBD1; length: 13; CDR3: CASMQGAGTEAFF
V: TRBV18; J: TRBJ1-2; size: many; D: -; length: 14; CDR3: CASSPSREGAGYTF
V: TRBV7-6; J: TRBJ1-5; size: many; D: -; length: 13; CDR3: CASTTGGVSPQHF
V: TRBV2; J: TRBJ2-1; size: many; D: -; length: 11; CDR3: CASNTVNEQFF
V: TRBV4-1; J: TRBJ1-5; size: few; D: -; length: 15; CDR3: CASSQEAGVNQPQHF
V: TRBV12-3/TRBV12-4; J: TRBJ2-7; size: many; D: -; length: 15; CDR3: CASSYNRLGLYEQYF
V: TRBV6-5; J: TRBJ1-1; size: few; D: TRBD1; length: 14; CDR3: CASSYPGQGARAFF
V: TRBV19; J: TRBJ2-1; size: -; D: -; length: 14; CDR3: CASSMRPGLHEQFF
V: TRBV6-5; J: TRBJ2-7; size: many; D: -; length: 14; CDR3: CASSYLTMRYEQYF
V: TRBV7-2; J: TRBJ1-6; size: many; D: -; length: 14; CDR3: CASSLQHTNSPLHF
V: TRBV11-2; J: TRBJ2-3; size: many; D: TRBD2; length: 17; CDR3: CASSSERGPSSTDTQYF
V: TRBV4-3; J: TRBJ2-1; size: -; D: TRBD2; length: 17; CDR3: CASSQVGLAGVGDEQFF
V: TRBV3-1; J: TRBJ2-6; size: few; D: -; length: 18; CDR3: CASSQVGPMSSGANVLTF
V: TRBV6-2/TRBV6-3; J: TRBJ2-7; size: many; D: -; length: 14; CDR3: CASSYRSSSYEQYF
V: TRBV24-1; J: TRBJ1-5; size: few; D: TRBD1; length: 20; CDR3: CATSEDPGTGLLYSNQPQHF
V: TRBV12-3/TRBV12-4; J: TRBJ2-7; size: many; D: TRBD1; length: 16; CDR3: CASSLVTGGASREQYF
V: TRBV29-1; J: TRBJ2-7; size: -; D: TRBD1; length: 13; CDR3: CSGKPGQGLEQYF
V: TRBV20-1; J: TRBJ1-5; size: few; D: -; length: 15; CDR3: CSARLPSRGNQPQHF
V: TRBV7-2; J: TRBJ1-5; size: -; D: -; length: 15; CDR3: CASSLVEAGNQPQHF
V: TRBV19; J: TRBJ1-6; size: -; D: -; length: 14; CDR3: CASSNNGEYSPLHF
V: TRBV18; J: TRBJ2-7; size: many; D: -; length: 12; CDR3: CASSPGVGEQYF
V: TRBV7-2; J: TRBJ2-3; size: few; D: -; length: 16; CDR3: CASSLLAAPNMYTQYF
V: TRBV5-5; J: TRBJ2-3; size: -; D: TRBD2; length: 16; CDR3: CASSLTPGLGTDTQYF